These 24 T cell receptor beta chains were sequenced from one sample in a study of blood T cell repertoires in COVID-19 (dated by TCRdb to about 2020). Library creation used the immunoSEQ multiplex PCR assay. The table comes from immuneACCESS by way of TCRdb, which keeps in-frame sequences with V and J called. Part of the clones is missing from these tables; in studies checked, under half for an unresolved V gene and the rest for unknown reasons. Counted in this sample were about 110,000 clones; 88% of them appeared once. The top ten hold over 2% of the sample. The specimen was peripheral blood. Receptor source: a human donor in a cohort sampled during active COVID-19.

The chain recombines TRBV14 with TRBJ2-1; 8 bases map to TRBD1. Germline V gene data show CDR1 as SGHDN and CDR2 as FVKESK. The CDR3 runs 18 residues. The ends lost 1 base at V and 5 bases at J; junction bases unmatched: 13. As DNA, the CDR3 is TGTGCCAGCAGCCAAGTTACCCAGGGGGCAAGTTATCACAATGAGCAGTTCTTC. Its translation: CASSQVTQGASYHNEQFF.

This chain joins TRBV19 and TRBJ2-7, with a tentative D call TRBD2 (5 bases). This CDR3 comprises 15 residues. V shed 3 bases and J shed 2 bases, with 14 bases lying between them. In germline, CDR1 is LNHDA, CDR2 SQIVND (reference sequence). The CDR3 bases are TGTGCCAGTAGTATGCTCAGTGGAGGCCCCTACGAGCAGTACTTC. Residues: CASSMLSGGPYEQYF.

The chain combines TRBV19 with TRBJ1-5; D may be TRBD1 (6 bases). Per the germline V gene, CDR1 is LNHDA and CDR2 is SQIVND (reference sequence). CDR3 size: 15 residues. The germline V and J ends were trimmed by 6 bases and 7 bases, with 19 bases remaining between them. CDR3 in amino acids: CASSLSRGISQPQHF. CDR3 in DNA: TGTGCCAGTAGCCTCTCCAGGGGTATCAGCCAGCCCCAGCATTTT.

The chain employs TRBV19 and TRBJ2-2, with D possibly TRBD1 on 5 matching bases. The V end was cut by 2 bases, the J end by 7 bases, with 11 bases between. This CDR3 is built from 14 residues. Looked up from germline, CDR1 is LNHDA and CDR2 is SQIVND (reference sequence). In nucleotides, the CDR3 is TGTGCCAGTAGTATAAGTACAGGTGGCGGGGAGCTGTTTTTT. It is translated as CASSISTGGGELFF. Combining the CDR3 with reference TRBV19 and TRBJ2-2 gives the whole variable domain DGGITQSPKYLFRKEGQNVTLSCEQNLNHDAMYWYRQDPGQGLRLIYYSQIVNDFQKGDIAEGYSVSREKKESFPLTVTSAQKNPTAFYLCASSISTGGGELFFGEGSRLTVL.

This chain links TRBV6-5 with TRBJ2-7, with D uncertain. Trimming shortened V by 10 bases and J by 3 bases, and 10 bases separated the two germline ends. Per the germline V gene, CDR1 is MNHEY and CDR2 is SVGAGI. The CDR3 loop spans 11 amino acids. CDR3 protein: CATTEFYEQYF. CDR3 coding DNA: TGTGCCACCACCGAGTTCTACGAGCAGTACTTC.

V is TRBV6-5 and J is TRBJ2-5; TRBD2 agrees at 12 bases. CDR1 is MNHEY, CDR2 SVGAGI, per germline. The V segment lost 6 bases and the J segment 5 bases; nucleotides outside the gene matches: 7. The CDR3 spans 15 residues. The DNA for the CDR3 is TGTGCCAGCAGCCTTCTAGCGGGAGGGCGGGAGACCCAGTACTTC. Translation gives CASSLLAGGRETQYF.

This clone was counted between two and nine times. The CDR3: CSGGPQGYYGYTF. The CDR3 DNA follows: TGCAGCGGTGGCCCGCAGGGGTACTATGGCTACACCTTC. The V and J genes are TRBV29-1 and TRBJ1-2, with D possibly TRBD1 on 6 matching bases. The CDR3 length is 13 residues. Germline V lookup: CDR1 SQVTM, CDR2 ANQGSEA. The V and J ends lost 7 bases and 3 bases respectively, with 15 bases between them.

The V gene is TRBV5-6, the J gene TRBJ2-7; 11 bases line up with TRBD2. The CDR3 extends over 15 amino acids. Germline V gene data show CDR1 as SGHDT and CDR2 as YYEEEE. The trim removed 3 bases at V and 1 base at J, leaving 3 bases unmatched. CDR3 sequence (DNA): TGTGCCAGCAGCTACGGGACTAGCGGATCCTACGAGCAGTACTTC. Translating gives CASSYGTSGSYEQYF. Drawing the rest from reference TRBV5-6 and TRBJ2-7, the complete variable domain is DAGVTQSPTHLIKTRGQQVTLRCSPKSGHDTVSWYQQALGQGPQFIFQYYEEEERQRGNFPDRFSGHQFPNYSSELNVNALLLGDSALYLCASSYGTSGSYEQYFGPGTRLTVT.

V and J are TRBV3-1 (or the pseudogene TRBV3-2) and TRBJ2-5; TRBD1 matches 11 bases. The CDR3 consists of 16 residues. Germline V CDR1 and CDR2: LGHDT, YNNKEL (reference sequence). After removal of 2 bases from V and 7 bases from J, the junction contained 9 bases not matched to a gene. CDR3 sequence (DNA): TGTGCCAGCAGCCAACTTGGACAGGGGGCCATGGGGACCCAGTACTTC. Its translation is CASSQLGQGAMGTQYF.

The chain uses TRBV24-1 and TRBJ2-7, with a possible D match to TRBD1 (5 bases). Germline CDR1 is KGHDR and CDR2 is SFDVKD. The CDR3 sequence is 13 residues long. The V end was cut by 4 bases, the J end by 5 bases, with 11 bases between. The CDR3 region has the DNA TGTGCCACCAGTGACGATCGGACAAACGAGCAGTACTTC. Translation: CATSDDRTNEQYF.

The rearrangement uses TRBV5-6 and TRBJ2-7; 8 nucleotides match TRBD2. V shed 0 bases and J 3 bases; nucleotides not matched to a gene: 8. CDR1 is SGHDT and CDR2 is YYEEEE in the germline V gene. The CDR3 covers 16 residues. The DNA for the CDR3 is TGTGCCAGCAGCTTGGTCAGCGGGGGACACCTCTACGAGCAGTACTTC. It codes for CASSLVSGGHLYEQYF.

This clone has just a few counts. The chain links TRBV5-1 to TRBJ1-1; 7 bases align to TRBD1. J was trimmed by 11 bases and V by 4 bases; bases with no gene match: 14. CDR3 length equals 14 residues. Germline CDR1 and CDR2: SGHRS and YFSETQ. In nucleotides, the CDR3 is TGCGCCAGCAGCCTTGGGGACAGTCTCTTTGGGGCTTTCTTT. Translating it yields CASSLGDSLFGAFF.

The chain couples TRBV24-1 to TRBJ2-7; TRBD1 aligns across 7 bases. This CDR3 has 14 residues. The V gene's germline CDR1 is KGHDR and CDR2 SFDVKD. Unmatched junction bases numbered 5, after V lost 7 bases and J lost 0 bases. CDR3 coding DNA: TGTGCCACCAGGGACAGGAAGTTCTCCTACGAGCAGTACTTC. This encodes CATRDRKFSYEQYF.

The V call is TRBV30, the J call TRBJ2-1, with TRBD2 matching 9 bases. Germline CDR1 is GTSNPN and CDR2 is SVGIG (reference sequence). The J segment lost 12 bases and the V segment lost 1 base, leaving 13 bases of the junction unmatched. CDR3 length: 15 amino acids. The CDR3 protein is CAWSDRLAAGRVQFF. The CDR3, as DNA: TGTGCCTGGAGTGATCGACTAGCGGCTGGACGTGTGCAGTTCTTC.

The CDR3 DNA follows: TGTGCCACCAGCAGACCCGGACAGGATCCAAACACCATATATTTT. Amino acids: CATSRPGQDPNTIYF. The rearrangement links TRBV15 to TRBJ1-3; 7 bases fit TRBD1. CDR3 size: 15 residues. With 2 bases clipped from V and 6 bases from J, the junction kept 7 bases outside the gene matches. CDR1 is LNHNV, CDR2 YYDKDF, per germline (reference sequence).

DNA for the CDR3: TGTGCCAGCAGCCTACGGCAGCCAGGACAAGAGACCCAGTACTTC. It yields the protein CASSLRQPGQETQYF. The J gene is TRBJ2-5, the V gene TRBV14, with D unclear. The V gene's germline CDR1 is SGHDN and CDR2 FVKESK. V shed 4 bases and J shed 2 bases, with 14 bases lying between them. CDR3 length: 15 residues.

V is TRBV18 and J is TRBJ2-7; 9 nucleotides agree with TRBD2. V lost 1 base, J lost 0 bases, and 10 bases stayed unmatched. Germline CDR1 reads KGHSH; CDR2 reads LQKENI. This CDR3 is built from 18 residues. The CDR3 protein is CASSPLGRLAASSYEQYF. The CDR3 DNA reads TGTGCCAGCTCACCACTGGGGAGACTAGCGGCGAGCTCCTACGAGCAGTACTTC.

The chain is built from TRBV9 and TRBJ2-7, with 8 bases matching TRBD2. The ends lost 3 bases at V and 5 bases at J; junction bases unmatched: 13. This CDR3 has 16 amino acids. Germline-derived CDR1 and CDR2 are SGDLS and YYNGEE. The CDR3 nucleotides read TGTGCCAGCAGCGCCGGGGGGGGACCATCTTCGAACGAGCAGTACTTC. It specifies CASSAGGGPSSNEQYF.

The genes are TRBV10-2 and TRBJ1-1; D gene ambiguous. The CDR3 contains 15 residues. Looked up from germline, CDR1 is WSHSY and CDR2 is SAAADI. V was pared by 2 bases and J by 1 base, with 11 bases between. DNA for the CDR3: TGCGCCAGCAGTGAGGAGATAACGTGGAACACTGAAGCTTTCTTT. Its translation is CASSEEITWNTEAFF.

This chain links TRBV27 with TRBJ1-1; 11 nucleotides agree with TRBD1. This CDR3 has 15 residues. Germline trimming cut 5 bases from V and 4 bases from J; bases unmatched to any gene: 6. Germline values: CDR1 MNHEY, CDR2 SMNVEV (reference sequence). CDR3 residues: CASSPRGQGATEAFF. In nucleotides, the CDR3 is TGTGCCAGCAGTCCCCGAGGACAGGGGGCCACTGAAGCTTTCTTT.

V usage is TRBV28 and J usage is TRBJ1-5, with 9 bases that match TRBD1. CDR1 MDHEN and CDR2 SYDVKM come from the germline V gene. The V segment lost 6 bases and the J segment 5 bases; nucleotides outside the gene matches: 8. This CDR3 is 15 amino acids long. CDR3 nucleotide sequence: TGTGCCAGCAGCCTCGGGACAGGGAGGGATCAGCCCCAGCATTTT. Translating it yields CASSLGTGRDQPQHF.

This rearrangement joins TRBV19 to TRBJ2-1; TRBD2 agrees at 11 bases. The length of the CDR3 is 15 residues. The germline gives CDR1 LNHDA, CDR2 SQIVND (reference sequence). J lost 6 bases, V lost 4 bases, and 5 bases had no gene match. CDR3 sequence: CASSTGTSGSNEQFF. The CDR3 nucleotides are TGTGCCAGTAGTACCGGGACTAGCGGTTCCAATGAGCAGTTCTTC.

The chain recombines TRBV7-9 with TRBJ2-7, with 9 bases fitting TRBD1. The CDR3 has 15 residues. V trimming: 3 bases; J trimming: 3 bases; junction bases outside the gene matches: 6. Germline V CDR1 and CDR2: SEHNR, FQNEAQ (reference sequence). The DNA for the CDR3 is TGTGCCAGCAGCTTGGACAGGGGTTATTTCTACGAGCAGTACTTC. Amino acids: CASSLDRGYFYEQYF.

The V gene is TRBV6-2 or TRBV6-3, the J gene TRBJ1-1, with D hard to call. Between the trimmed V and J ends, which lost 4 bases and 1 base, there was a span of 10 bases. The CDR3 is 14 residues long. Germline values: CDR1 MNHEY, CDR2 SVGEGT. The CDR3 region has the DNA TGTGCCAGCAGTTTCGGTGGGCCGAACACTGAAGCTTTCTTT. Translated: CASSFGGPNTEAFF.